This T cell receptor beta chain originates from a study of blood T cells in healthy people across ages. The germline V gene has CDR1 DFQATT and CDR2 SNEGSKA (reference sequence). With 0 bases removed from V and 9 bases from J, the gap between germline ends came to 11 bases. This CDR3 is built from 12 residues. It was with a sample-barcoded 5' primer and a J-beta primer mix that a second PCR of roughly 6 to 12 cycles was run. TCRdb used MiXCR to reprocess the 5' RACE reads, holding one entry per CDR3 protein. The data show roughly 1.7 million distinct CDR3 sequences, about 35% seen once. This clonotype was detected only once.

Sequencing input: blood. This TCR derives from a woman in her 30s in good health. The chain couples TRBV20-1 to TRBJ1-1; D remains ambiguous. The CDR3: CSARDLRTKAFF. The CDR3 DNA follows: TGCAGTGCTAGAGATCTGAGGACTAAAGCTTTCTTT.